This TCR beta chain was identified during a study of blood T cells in healthy people across ages. CDR1 is SGHVS, CDR2 FQNEAQ, per germline. The V and J ends lost 5 bases and 5 bases, in that order; junction bases with no gene match: 10. The CDR3 consists of 15 residues. The authors ran a second PCR of roughly 6 to 12 cycles using a sample-barcoded 5' primer and a J-beta primer mix. Each CDR3 protein gets one entry after TCRdb re-called the 5' RACE reads with MiXCR. The repertoire holds about 1.6 million distinct CDR3 sequences, with about 31% as singletons. This receptor was identified in a woman aged 25 to 45 in good health. Sample: blood. The V gene is TRBV7-8, the J gene TRBJ2-7; TRBD2 matches 9 bases. CDR3: CASSTRVAGVHEQYF. As DNA, the CDR3 is TGTGCCAGCAGCACCCGAGTAGCGGGGGTGCACGAGCAGTACTTC.